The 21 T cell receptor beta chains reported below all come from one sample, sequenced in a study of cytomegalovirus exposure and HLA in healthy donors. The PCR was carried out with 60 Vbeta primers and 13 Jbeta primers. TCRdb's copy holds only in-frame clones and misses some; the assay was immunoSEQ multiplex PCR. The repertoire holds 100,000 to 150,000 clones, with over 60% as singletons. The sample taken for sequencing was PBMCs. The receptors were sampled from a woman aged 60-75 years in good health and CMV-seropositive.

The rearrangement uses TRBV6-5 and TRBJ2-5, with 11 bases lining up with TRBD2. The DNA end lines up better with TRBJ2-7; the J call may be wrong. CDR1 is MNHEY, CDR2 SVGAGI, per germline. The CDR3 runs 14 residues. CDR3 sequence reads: CASGRLAGNYEQYF. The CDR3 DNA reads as TGTGCCAGCGGACGACTAGCGGGGAACTACGAGCAGTACTTC.

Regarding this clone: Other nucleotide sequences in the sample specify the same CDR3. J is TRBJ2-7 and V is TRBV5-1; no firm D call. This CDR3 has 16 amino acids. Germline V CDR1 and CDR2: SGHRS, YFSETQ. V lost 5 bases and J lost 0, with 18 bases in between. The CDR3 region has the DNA TGCGCCAGCAGAGAATCCGGGTCTAGAGACTCCTACGAGCAGTACTTC. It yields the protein CASRESGSRDSYEQYF.

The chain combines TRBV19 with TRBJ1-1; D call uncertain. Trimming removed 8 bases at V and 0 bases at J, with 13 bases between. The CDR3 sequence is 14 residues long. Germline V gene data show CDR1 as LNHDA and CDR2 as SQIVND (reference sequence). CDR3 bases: TGTGCCAGTCGAGGGCAGAATATGAACACTGAAGCTTTCTTT. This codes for CASRGQNMNTEAFF.

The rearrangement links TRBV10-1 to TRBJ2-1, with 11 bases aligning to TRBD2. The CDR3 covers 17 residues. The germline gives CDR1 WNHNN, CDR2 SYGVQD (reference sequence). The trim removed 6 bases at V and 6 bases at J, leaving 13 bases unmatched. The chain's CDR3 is CASRYSGRASGVNEQFF. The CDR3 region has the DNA TGCGCCAGCAGATATAGCGGGAGGGCCAGTGGAGTCAATGAGCAGTTCTTC.

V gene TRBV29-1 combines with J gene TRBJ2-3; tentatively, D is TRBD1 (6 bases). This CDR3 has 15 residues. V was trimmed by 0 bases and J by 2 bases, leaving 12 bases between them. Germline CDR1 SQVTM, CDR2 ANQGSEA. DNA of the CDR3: TGCAGCGTTGAAGAAGGGCAGGGGAACACAGATACGCAGTATTTT. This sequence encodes CSVEEGQGNTDTQYF.

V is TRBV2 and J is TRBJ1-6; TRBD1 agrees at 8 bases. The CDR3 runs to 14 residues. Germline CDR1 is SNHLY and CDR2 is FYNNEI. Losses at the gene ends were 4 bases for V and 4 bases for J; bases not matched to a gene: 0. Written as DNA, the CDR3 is TGTGCCAGCAGTGGGACAGGGTATAATTCACCCCTCCACTTT. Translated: CASSGTGYNSPLHF.

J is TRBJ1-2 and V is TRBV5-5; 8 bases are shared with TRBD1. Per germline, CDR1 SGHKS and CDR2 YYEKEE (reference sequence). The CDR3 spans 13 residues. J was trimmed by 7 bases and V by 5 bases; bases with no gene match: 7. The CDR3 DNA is TGTGCCAGCAGAATCGCAGGGGGCTCTGGCTACACCTTC. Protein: CASRIAGGSGYTF.

As DNA, the CDR3 is TGTGCCAGTAGCTTAGACAAATTCACAGGCGTTACGCAGTATTTT. Amino acids: CASSLDKFTGVTQYF. The V and J genes are TRBV19 and TRBJ2-3; D may be TRBD1 (5 bases). The CDR3 has 15 residues. Trimming took 6 bases from V and 8 from J, leaving 21 bases between them. Per the germline V gene, CDR1 is LNHDA and CDR2 is SQIVND (reference sequence). Full variable domain (outside the CDR3, taken from reference TRBV19 and TRBJ2-3): DGGITQSPKYLFRKEGQNVTLSCEQNLNHDAMYWYRQDPGQGLRLIYYSQIVNDFQKGDIAEGYSVSREKKESFPLTVTSAQKNPTAFYLCASSLDKFTGVTQYFGPGTRLTVL.

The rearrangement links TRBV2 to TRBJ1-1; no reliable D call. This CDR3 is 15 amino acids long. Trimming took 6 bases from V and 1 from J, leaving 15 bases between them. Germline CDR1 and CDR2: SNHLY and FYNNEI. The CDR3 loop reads CASRATSGGNTEAFF. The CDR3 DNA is TGTGCCAGCAGGGCGACAAGCGGAGGGAACACTGAAGCTTTCTTT.

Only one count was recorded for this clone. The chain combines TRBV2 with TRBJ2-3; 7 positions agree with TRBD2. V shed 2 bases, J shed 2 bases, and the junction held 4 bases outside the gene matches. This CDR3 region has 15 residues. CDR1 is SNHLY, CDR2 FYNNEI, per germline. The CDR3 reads CASSENGGTTDTQYF. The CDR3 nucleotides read TGTGCCAGCAGTGAAAACGGGGGGACCACAGATACGCAGTATTTT.

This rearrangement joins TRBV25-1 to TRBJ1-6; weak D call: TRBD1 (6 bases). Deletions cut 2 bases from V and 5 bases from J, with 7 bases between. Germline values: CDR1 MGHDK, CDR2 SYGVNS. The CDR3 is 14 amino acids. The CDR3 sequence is CASSEGQNNSPLHF. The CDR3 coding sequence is TGTGCCAGCAGTGAAGGACAGAATAATTCACCCCTCCACTTT.

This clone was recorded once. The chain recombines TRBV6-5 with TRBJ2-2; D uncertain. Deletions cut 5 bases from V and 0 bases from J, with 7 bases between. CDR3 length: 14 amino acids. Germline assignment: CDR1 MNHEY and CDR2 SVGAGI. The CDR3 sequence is CASSLLANTGELFF. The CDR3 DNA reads TGTGCCAGCAGTCTTCTAGCGAACACCGGGGAGCTGTTTTTT.

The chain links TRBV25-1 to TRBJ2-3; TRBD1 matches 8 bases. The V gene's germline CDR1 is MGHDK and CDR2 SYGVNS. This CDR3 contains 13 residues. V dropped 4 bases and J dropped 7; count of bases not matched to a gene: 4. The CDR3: CASSGTGRNTQYF. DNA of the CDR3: TGTGCCAGCAGTGGGACAGGGAGGAATACGCAGTATTTT.

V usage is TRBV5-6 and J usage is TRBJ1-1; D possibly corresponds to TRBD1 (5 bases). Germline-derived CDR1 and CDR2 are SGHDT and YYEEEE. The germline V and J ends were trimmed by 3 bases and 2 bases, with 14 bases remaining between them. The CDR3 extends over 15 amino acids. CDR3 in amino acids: CASSSRAGYNTEAFF. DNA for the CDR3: TGTGCCAGCAGCTCAAGGGCAGGGTATAACACTGAAGCTTTCTTT. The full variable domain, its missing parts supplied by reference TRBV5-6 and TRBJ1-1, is DAGVTQSPTHLIKTRGQQVTLRCSPKSGHDTVSWYQQALGQGPQFIFQYYEEEERQRGNFPDRFSGHQFPNYSSELNVNALLLGDSALYLCASSSRAGYNTEAFFGQGTRLTVV.

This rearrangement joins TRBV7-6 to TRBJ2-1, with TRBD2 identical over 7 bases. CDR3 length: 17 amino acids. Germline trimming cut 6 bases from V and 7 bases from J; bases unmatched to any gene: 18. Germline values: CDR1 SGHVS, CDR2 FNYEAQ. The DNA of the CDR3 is TGTGCCAGCAGTTCAGGAATCTTGGCGGGAGTGGTAAATGAGCAGTTCTTC. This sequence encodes CASSSGILAGVVNEQFF.

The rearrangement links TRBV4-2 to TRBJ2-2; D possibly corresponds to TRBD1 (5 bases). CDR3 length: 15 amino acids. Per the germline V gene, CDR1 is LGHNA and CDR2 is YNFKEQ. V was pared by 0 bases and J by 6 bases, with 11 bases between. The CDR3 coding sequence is TGTGCCAGCAGCCAAGATCCAGGGCTTGCCGGGGAGCTGTTTTTT. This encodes CASSQDPGLAGELFF.

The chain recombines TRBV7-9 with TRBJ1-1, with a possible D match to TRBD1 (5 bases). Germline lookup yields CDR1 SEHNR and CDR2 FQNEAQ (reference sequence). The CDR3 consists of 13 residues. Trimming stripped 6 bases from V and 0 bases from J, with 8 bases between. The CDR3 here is CASRGAVNTEAFF. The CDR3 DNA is TGTGCCAGCAGAGGGGCAGTGAACACTGAAGCTTTCTTT.

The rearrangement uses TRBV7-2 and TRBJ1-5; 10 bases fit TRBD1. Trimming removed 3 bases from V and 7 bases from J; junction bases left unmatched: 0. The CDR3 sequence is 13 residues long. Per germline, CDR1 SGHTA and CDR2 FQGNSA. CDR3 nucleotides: TGTGCCAGCAGCTTGACAGGGGGCCAGCCCCAGCATTTT. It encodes CASSLTGGQPQHF.

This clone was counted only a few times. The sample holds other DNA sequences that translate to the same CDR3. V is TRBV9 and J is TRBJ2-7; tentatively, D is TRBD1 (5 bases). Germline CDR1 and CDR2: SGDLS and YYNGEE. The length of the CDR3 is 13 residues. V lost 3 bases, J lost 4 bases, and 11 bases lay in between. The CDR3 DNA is TGTGCCAGCAGCGGTCAAGGGGCGTACGAGCAGTACTTC. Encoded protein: CASSGQGAYEQYF.

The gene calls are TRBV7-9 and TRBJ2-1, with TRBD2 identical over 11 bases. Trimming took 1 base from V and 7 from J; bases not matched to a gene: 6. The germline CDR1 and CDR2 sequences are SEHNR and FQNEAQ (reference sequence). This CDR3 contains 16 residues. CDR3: CASSLVSSGGLNEQFF. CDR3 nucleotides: TGTGCCAGCAGCTTAGTCTCTAGCGGGGGGTTGAATGAGCAGTTCTTC.

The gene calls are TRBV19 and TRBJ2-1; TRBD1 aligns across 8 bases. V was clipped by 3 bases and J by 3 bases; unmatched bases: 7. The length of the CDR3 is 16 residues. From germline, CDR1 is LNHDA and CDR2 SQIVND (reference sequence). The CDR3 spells CASSMGTGSFYNEQFF. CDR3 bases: TGTGCCAGTAGTATGGGGACAGGCTCGTTCTACAATGAGCAGTTCTTC.